This passage covers 18 T cell receptor beta chains from one sample sequenced in a study of CD8 T cells in Susac syndrome. Random hexamers were used to reverse transcribe 0.5 to 1 ug of RNA. TCRdb analysed the immunoSEQ multiplex PCR reads with MiXCR anew, one entry per CDR3 protein. This table holds fewer than 60,000 distinct CDR3 sequences, over 90% found once. The sequencing input was CD8+ T cells from PBMCs. The receptors shown here come from a human donor with Susac syndrome.

The rearrangement uses TRBV7-3 and TRBJ2-5; 8 positions agree with TRBD2. Germline CDR1 SGHTA, CDR2 FQGTGA. V shed 3 bases, J shed 5 bases, and the junction held 5 bases outside the gene matches. The CDR3 is made up of 14 amino acids. CDR3 DNA: TGTGCCAGCAGCTTGTCGGGGGGGCGGGAGACCCAGTACTTC. Translation: CASSLSGGRETQYF.

The chain joins TRBV11-2 to TRBJ1-1, with 7 bases that match TRBD1. The V segment lost 5 bases and the J segment 2 bases; nucleotides outside the gene matches: 8. CDR1 and CDR2 from the germline V gene are SGHAT and FQNNGV. This CDR3 has 15 amino acids. The CDR3 sequence is CASSRRRDSNTEAFF. DNA for the CDR3: TGTGCCAGCAGCCGAAGACGGGACAGTAACACTGAAGCTTTCTTT.

The rearrangement uses TRBV30 and TRBJ1-1, with TRBD1 as a possible D gene (5 bases). V gave up 2 bases and J gave up 4 bases, with 14 bases separating them. This CDR3 is 14 amino acids long. Germline V lookup: CDR1 GTSNPN, CDR2 SVGIG (reference sequence). CDR3 in DNA: TGTGCCTGGAGTCCTGTTGGGGGATCCACTGAAGCTTTCTTT. Translated, it gives CAWSPVGGSTEAFF.

The chain couples TRBV7-9 to TRBJ2-3, with 11 bases that match TRBD2. This CDR3 is built from 14 residues. Germline loops: CDR1 SEHNR, CDR2 FQNEAQ (reference sequence). V lost 4 bases, J lost 4 bases, and 1 base stayed unmatched. CDR3 region: CASSWTSGSDTQYF. DNA of the CDR3: TGTGCCAGCAGCTGGACTAGCGGGTCAGATACGCAGTATTTT.

The CDR3 nucleotides are TGTGCCACCCAGGGGGCGGAAGCCAAAAACATTCAGTACTTC. Its protein product is CATQGAEAKNIQYF. The chain joins TRBV2 to TRBJ2-4; 8 bases line up with TRBD1. The CDR3 totals 14 residues. The V segment lost 10 bases and the J segment 0 bases; nucleotides outside the gene matches: 5. The germline gives CDR1 SNHLY, CDR2 FYNNEI.

The chain links TRBV9 to TRBJ1-2; 12 positions agree with TRBD1. V was clipped by 3 bases and J by 6 bases; unmatched bases: 12. This CDR3 region has 17 residues. The germline gives CDR1 SGDLS, CDR2 YYNGEE. The CDR3 DNA reads TGTGCCAGCAGCGCCCAGAGGACGGGACAGGGGGCGAATGGCTACACCTTC. Translated, it gives CASSAQRTGQGANGYTF.

The chain is built from TRBV6-1 and TRBJ1-1; D ambiguous. Trimming pared 0 bases from V and 0 bases from J, leaving 11 bases between. The CDR3 spans 16 residues. In germline, CDR1 is MNHNS, CDR2 SASEGT. The CDR3 is CASSEALWEMNTEAFF. CDR3 in DNA: TGTGCCAGCAGTGAAGCGCTTTGGGAGATGAACACTGAAGCTTTCTTT.

This chain connects TRBV4-2 to TRBJ2-7; TRBD2 agrees at 13 bases. The length of the CDR3 is 15 residues. Per germline, CDR1 LGHNA and CDR2 YNFKEQ. V lost 4 bases to trimming and J lost 7 bases; unmatched junction nucleotides: 7. The CDR3 loop is CASSPKEGLAGEQYF. The CDR3 DNA reads as TGTGCCAGCAGCCCCAAGGAGGGACTAGCGGGGGAGCAGTACTTC.

This CDR3 reads CATSREIGSGEIYEQYF. The CDR3 coding sequence is TGTGCCACCAGCAGAGAGATCGGGTCAGGGGAAATCTACGAGCAGTACTTC. The chain links TRBV15 to TRBJ2-7; possible D gene TRBD1, 6 bases. With 0 bases removed from V and 3 bases from J, the gap between germline ends came to 18 bases. CDR1 is LNHNV, CDR2 YYDKDF, per germline (reference sequence). This CDR3 has 17 amino acids.

The chain recombines TRBV14 with TRBJ2-7; D ambiguous. V was shortened by 0 bases and J by 1 base, with 10 bases between the two germline ends. Germline assignment: CDR1 SGHDN and CDR2 FVKESK. This CDR3 contains 15 residues. The CDR3 DNA sequence: TGTGCCAGCAGCCAAGATCGCCGCGGATCCTACGAGCAGTACTTC. This codes for CASSQDRRGSYEQYF.

This chain's CDR3 is CSAEDLGGRVLDTQYF. As DNA, the CDR3 is TGCAGTGCTGAAGACTTAGGGGGCCGGGTTCTAGATACGCAGTATTTT. The chain links TRBV20-1 to TRBJ2-3; 7 bases fit TRBD1. V shed 5 bases, J shed 5 bases, and the junction held 16 bases outside the gene matches. Germline values: CDR1 DFQATT, CDR2 SNEGSKA (reference sequence). The length of the CDR3 is 16 residues.

The CDR3 loop is CAIMGLSYEQYF. CDR3 sequence (DNA): TGTGCCATCATGGGCCTCTCCTACGAGCAGTACTTC. The J gene is TRBJ2-7, the V gene TRBV10-3; unclear D gene. V lost 7 bases to trimming and J lost 0 bases, with 7 bases between them. Germline CDR1 and CDR2: ENHRY and SYGVKD. This CDR3 is built from 12 residues.

J is TRBJ2-7 and V is TRBV15; 11 bases are a match to TRBD2. Germline V gene lookup returns CDR1 LNHNV and CDR2 YYDKDF (reference sequence). The CDR3 runs to 16 residues. V was pared by 0 bases and J by 7 bases, with 8 bases of the junction left unmatched. This CDR3 reads CATSRDSGTSGGEQYF. Written as DNA, the CDR3 is TGTGCCACCAGCAGAGATTCGGGGACTAGCGGTGGGGAGCAGTACTTC.

The chain's CDR3 is CSVGPGAHGYTF. In DNA, the CDR3 is TGCAGCGTTGGGCCAGGGGCCCATGGCTACACCTTC. V and J are TRBV29-1 and TRBJ1-2, with D tentatively TRBD1 (6 bases). From germline, CDR1 is SQVTM and CDR2 ANQGSEA. V shed 4 bases and J shed 6 bases, with 12 bases lying between them. The CDR3 totals 12 residues.

J is TRBJ1-2 and V is TRBV7-9; D not certain. Germline values: CDR1 SEHNR, CDR2 FQNEAQ (reference sequence). V was shortened by 3 bases and J by 6 bases, with 5 bases between the two germline ends. The CDR3 sequence is 11 residues long. CDR3 residues: CASSFGDGYTF. The CDR3 DNA reads as TGTGCCAGCAGCTTCGGGGATGGCTACACCTTC.

The rearrangement joins TRBV20-1 to TRBJ1-1; 8 nucleotides align to TRBD1. In germline, CDR1 is DFQATT, CDR2 SNEGSKA (reference sequence). This CDR3 has 15 residues. After removal of 6 bases from V and 0 bases from J, the junction contained 9 bases not matched to a gene. CDR3 in DNA: TGCAGTGCGGAAGGGGCAGGGGGCGTGAACACTGAAGCTTTCTTT. It yields the protein CSAEGAGGVNTEAFF.

The J gene is TRBJ1-4, the V gene TRBV29-1; possible D gene TRBD1, 6 bases. There are 13 residues in the CDR3. The V end lost 6 bases, the J end lost 8 bases, and 16 bases lay between the germline ends. Germline V lookup: CDR1 SQVTM, CDR2 ANQGSEA. The CDR3 coding sequence is TGCAGCGTGGCCAAGGGGGGAGAGGAAAAACTGTTTTTT. Amino acid sequence: CSVAKGGEEKLFF.

The chain employs TRBV28 and TRBJ2-7; perhaps TRBD2 as D (5 bases). Germline CDR1 is MDHEN and CDR2 is SYDVKM. This CDR3 has 14 amino acids. V lost 6 bases and J 6 bases, leaving 18 bases between the germline ends. The CDR3 region has the DNA TGTGCCAGCAGCCGACAACTAGTCCCGCGCGAGCAGTACTTC. This sequence encodes CASSRQLVPREQYF.